These T cell receptor beta chains were read from a single sample in a study of T cell clonotyping in hematopoietic cell transplantation. TCRdb's table, derived via immunoSEQ multiplex PCR, lists solely in-frame clones and lacks some. The table has 10,000 to 15,000 clones, about 70% seen once. The sequences come from peripheral blood mononuclear cells, collected 180 days after allogeneic stem cell transplant. The source is a male patient aged 55 to 69 who had an allogeneic stem cell transplant from an unrelated donor, so the T cells may come from the graft donor. Some clones in this sample may be carry-over from other donors' samples. Both conserved end residues are part of each CDR3. The order of the fields is V gene, J gene, CDR3 protein.

v_call: TRBV10-1
j_call: TRBJ2-3
cdr3_aa: CASSEQRADTQYF

v_call: TRBV2
j_call: TRBJ1-5
cdr3_aa: CASQDVAVEGNQPQHF

v_call: TRBV6-4
j_call: TRBJ1-2
cdr3_aa: CASRPGQGFYGYTF

v_call: TRBV6-5
j_call: TRBJ2-7
cdr3_aa: CASSLQGAHSKQYF

v_call: TRBV28
j_call: TRBJ1-2
cdr3_aa: CASSFSGSGYGYTF

v_call: TRBV5-1
j_call: TRBJ2-2
cdr3_aa: CASSHLLTGELFF

v_call: TRBV6-5
j_call: TRBJ2-7
cdr3_aa: CASSLQGAYSKQYF

v_call: TRBV5-8
j_call: TRBJ2-7
cdr3_aa: CASSFSTYEQYF

v_call: TRBV11-2
j_call: TRBJ1-1
cdr3_aa: CASSSQQGRVNTEAFF

v_call: TRBV5-1
j_call: TRBJ2-1
cdr3_aa: CASSLTVAGVNEQFF

v_call: TRBV6-5
j_call: TRBJ2-1
cdr3_aa: CASSQHRTSGLGQFF

v_call: TRBV6-6
j_call: TRBJ1-5
cdr3_aa: CASGDRLASNQPQHF

v_call: TRBV30
j_call: TRBJ1-3
cdr3_aa: CAWSSLETAGNTIYF

v_call: TRBV14
j_call: TRBJ2-1
cdr3_aa: CASSQGHEQFF

v_call: TRBV25-1
j_call: TRBJ2-5
cdr3_aa: CASSELGEETQYF

v_call: TRBV6-5
j_call: TRBJ2-7
cdr3_aa: CASQKPHSYEQYF

v_call: TRBV29-1
j_call: TRBJ1-2
cdr3_aa: CSVGEQGWYGYTF

v_call: TRBV29-1
j_call: TRBJ2-5
cdr3_aa: CSVEDRADQETQYF

v_call: TRBV4-3
j_call: TRBJ1-3
cdr3_aa: CASSPSGRISGNTIYF

v_call: TRBV19
j_call: TRBJ2-7
cdr3_aa: CASSTGRSSYEQYF

v_call: TRBV7-2
j_call: TRBJ1-6
cdr3_aa: CASSLNPTGRRYSALHF

v_call: TRBV28
j_call: TRBJ2-2
cdr3_aa: CASKPAGSTRELFF

v_call: TRBV11-2
j_call: TRBJ2-7
cdr3_aa: CASSLEATGATSEQYF

v_call: TRBV6-1
j_call: TRBJ2-5
cdr3_aa: CASSEALTGGETQYF

v_call: TRBV7-7
j_call: TRBJ2-2
cdr3_aa: CAVRGRGELFF

v_call: TRBV30
j_call: TRBJ1-3
cdr3_aa: CACSGSGHTIYF

v_call: TRBV30
j_call: TRBJ2-7
cdr3_aa: CALVLGNYEQYF

v_call: TRBV2
j_call: TRBJ2-7
cdr3_aa: CASSEMEEEGSYEQYF

v_call: TRBV7-9
j_call: TRBJ2-3
cdr3_aa: CASSLGGFPTDTQYF

v_call: TRBV5-6
j_call: TRBJ1-3
cdr3_aa: CASSWGDTIYF

v_call: TRBV2
j_call: TRBJ1-5
cdr3_aa: CARSPGGGNQPQHF

v_call: TRBV11-2
j_call: TRBJ1-2
cdr3_aa: CASSLVGTGDPYGYTF

v_call: TRBV4-1
j_call: .
cdr3_aa: CASSQESDRGAYEQYF

v_call: TRBV7-2
j_call: TRBJ1-4
cdr3_aa: CASSPGTRGEKLFF